Presented here are 30 T cell receptor beta chains from one specimen sequenced in a study of blood T cell repertoires in COVID-19. Assay: immunoSEQ multiplex PCR; the TCRdb copy retains only in-frame clones and omits some. This sample has around 160,000 clones, with about nine tenths found just once. Sequences were obtained from peripheral blood. The receptor source for this set is a human donor in a cohort sampled during active COVID-19.

The J gene is TRBJ2-7, the V gene TRBV10-1, with TRBD2 matching over 8 bases. Germline lookup yields CDR1 WNHNN and CDR2 SYGVQD (reference sequence). V gave up 6 bases and J gave up 4 bases; unmatched junction bases: 8. The CDR3 consists of 14 residues. In DNA, the CDR3 is TGCGCCAGCAGCAAACTAGCGGACCCATACGAGCAGTACTTC. It is translated as CASSKLADPYEQYF.

The V and J genes are TRBV11-2 and TRBJ2-1; D is ambiguous. The CDR3 totals 15 residues. V lost 0 bases and J 0 bases, leaving 6 bases between the germline ends. Germline V gives CDR1 SGHAT, CDR2 FQNNGV. The CDR3: CASSLDLSSYNEQFF. Written as DNA, the CDR3 is TGTGCCAGCAGCTTAGATCTTAGCTCCTACAATGAGCAGTTCTTC.

Only one count was recorded for this clone. The chain recombines TRBV12-5 with TRBJ2-1; the D gene is possibly TRBD1 (5 bases). CDR3 length: 13 amino acids. The germline CDR1 and CDR2 sequences are LGHNT and FRNRAP. V lost 7 bases and J 4 bases, leaving 11 bases between the germline ends. The CDR3 sequence: CASARARYNEQFF. CDR3 coding DNA: TGTGCTAGTGCCAGGGCTAGGTACAATGAGCAGTTCTTC. Combining the CDR3 with reference TRBV12-5 and TRBJ2-1 gives the whole variable domain DARVTQTPRHKVTEMGQEVTMRCQPILGHNTVFWYRQTMMQGLELLAYFRNRAPLDDSGMPKDRFSAEMPDATLATLKIQPSEPRDSAVYFCASARARYNEQFFGPGTRLTVL.

The chain is built from TRBV7-6 and TRBJ2-7, with a tentative D call TRBD1 (5 bases). The CDR3 length is 17 residues. V was pared by 5 bases and J by 1 base, with 21 bases between. Germline V gene data show CDR1 as SGHVS and CDR2 as FNYEAQ. CDR3 in amino acids: CASSLSFGAKLSYEQYF. Here the CDR3 DNA reads TGTGCCAGCAGCCTTAGCTTTGGGGCAAAACTTTCCTACGAGCAGTACTTC.

The chain recombines TRBV4-2 with TRBJ2-5, with TRBD2 matching over 8 bases. The CDR3 spans 14 residues. Germline lookup yields CDR1 LGHNA and CDR2 YNFKEQ. The J segment lost 4 bases and the V segment lost 4 bases, leaving 5 bases of the junction unmatched. DNA for the CDR3: TGTGCCAGCAGCCCCGGGACTAGGGGAGAGACCCAGTACTTC. This sequence encodes CASSPGTRGETQYF.

The chain uses TRBV2 and TRBJ2-7, with 11 bases aligning to TRBD2. This CDR3 region has 17 residues. Germline trimming cut 4 bases from V and 4 bases from J; bases unmatched to any gene: 12. The germline gives CDR1 SNHLY, CDR2 FYNNEI. The CDR3: CASSGLTSGSRGYEQYF. CDR3 nucleotide sequence: TGTGCCAGCAGTGGGTTAACTAGCGGGAGCAGGGGTTACGAGCAGTACTTC.

J is TRBJ2-5 and V is TRBV5-6; 9 positions match TRBD1. Germline assignment: CDR1 SGHDT and CDR2 YYEEEE. The CDR3 consists of 14 residues. V trimming: 2 bases; J trimming: 1 base; junction bases outside the gene matches: 0. CDR3 amino acids: CASSLQGAQETQYF. CDR3 sequence (DNA): TGTGCCAGCAGCTTACAGGGGGCCCAAGAGACCCAGTACTTC.

The rearrangement links TRBV6-2 or TRBV6-3 to TRBJ2-1, with 7 bases aligning to TRBD2. This CDR3 spans 16 amino acids. In germline, CDR1 is MNHEY, CDR2 SVGEGT. The V gene end was trimmed by 5 bases and the J gene end by 5 bases; junction bases not matched to a gene: 12. The CDR3 sequence: CASSLLGTSANNEQFF. CDR3 nucleotides: TGTGCCAGCAGTCTGCTAGGAACTAGCGCTAACAATGAGCAGTTCTTC.

The rearrangement links TRBV12-3 or TRBV12-4 to TRBJ2-3, with 8 bases aligning to TRBD1. This CDR3 region has 13 residues. After removal of 8 bases from V and 2 bases from J, the junction contained 3 bases not matched to a gene. The CDR3, as DNA: TGTGCCAGCGCTCAGGGGGCCACAGATACGCAGTATTTT. Translating it yields CASAQGATDTQYF.

V and J are TRBV7-9 and TRBJ1-4, with 8 bases aligning to TRBD1. The CDR3 has 16 residues. Germline-derived CDR1 and CDR2 are SEHNR and FQNEAQ (reference sequence). V dropped 4 bases and J dropped 6; count of bases not matched to a gene: 10. CDR3 protein: CASSSAGQGTDEKLFF. In nucleotides, the CDR3 is TGTGCCAGCAGCTCCGCAGGACAGGGAACGGATGAAAAACTGTTTTTT.

This clone showed up just once. The chain has TRBV30 and TRBJ2-7, with 7 bases aligning to TRBD1. The CDR3 has 14 amino acids. CDR1 is GTSNPN, CDR2 SVGIG, per germline (reference sequence). The V and J ends lost 2 bases and 1 base, in that order; junction bases with no gene match: 5. CDR3 region: CAWSFSTGSYEQYF. In DNA, the CDR3 is TGTGCCTGGAGTTTTTCGACAGGGTCCTACGAGCAGTACTTC.

Only one count was recorded for this clone. The V call is TRBV6-2 or TRBV6-3, the J call TRBJ1-6, with TRBD1 identical over 7 bases. V trimming: 5 bases; J trimming: 7 bases; junction bases outside the gene matches: 11. This CDR3 region has 16 residues. CDR1 is MNHEY and CDR2 is SVGEGT in the germline V gene. The CDR3 nucleotides are TGTGCCAGCAGTCAATGGGTGACAGGGAAGAATTCACCCCTCCACTTT. This encodes CASSQWVTGKNSPLHF.

The count of this clone is one. The V call is TRBV9, the J call TRBJ2-3, with 10 bases aligning to TRBD2. The germline gives CDR1 SGDLS, CDR2 YYNGEE. With 7 bases clipped from V and 6 bases from J, the junction kept 11 bases outside the gene matches. This CDR3 region has 15 residues. The CDR3 here is CASGALAGEGDTQYF. The CDR3 coding sequence is TGTGCCAGCGGCGCGCTAGCGGGAGAGGGGGATACGCAGTATTTT.

V usage is TRBV11-2 and J usage is TRBJ2-5; 15 positions agree with TRBD2. CDR3 length: 16 residues. V was pared by 4 bases and J by 2 bases, with 2 bases of the junction left unmatched. CDR1 SGHAT and CDR2 FQNNGV come from the germline V gene. CDR3 nucleotides: TGTGCCAGCAGCTACGGGACTAGCGGGGGGCAAGAGACCCAGTACTTC. Its translation is CASSYGTSGGQETQYF.

This clone rates as medium-sized. The rearrangement links TRBV7-6 to TRBJ1-6; 7 bases match TRBD1. The CDR3 sequence is 16 residues long. The germline gives CDR1 SGHVS, CDR2 FNYEAQ. Trimming at V came to 4 bases and at J to 4 bases, leaving 7 bases not matched to a gene. CDR3 amino acids: CASSSQGEGYNSPLHF. The DNA for the CDR3 is TGTGCCAGCAGCTCCCAGGGGGAAGGGTATAATTCACCCCTCCACTTT.

CDR3 in amino acids: CASSYYYNEQFF. CDR3 bases: TGTGCCAGCAGTTACTACTACAATGAGCAGTTCTTC. The chain is built from TRBV28 and TRBJ2-1, with D hard to call. Trimming took off 4 bases at V and 3 bases at J, with 4 bases between the two ends. This CDR3 region has 12 residues. The germline CDR1 and CDR2 sequences are MDHEN and SYDVKM.

The chain combines TRBV25-1 with TRBJ2-2, with D possibly TRBD1 on 5 matching bases. V lost 3 bases and J 6 bases, leaving 14 bases between the germline ends. The CDR3 consists of 15 residues. Per germline, CDR1 MGHDK and CDR2 SYGVNS. CDR3 region: CASSEFQGLSGELFF. In nucleotides, the CDR3 is TGTGCCAGCAGTGAGTTCCAGGGTTTATCCGGGGAGCTGTTTTTT.

The CDR3 DNA is TGTGCCTGGAGTGGTGAAGGGGGCTTTGTACCTTCACCCCTCCACTTT. It translates to CAWSGEGGFVPSPLHF. This rearrangement joins TRBV30 to TRBJ1-6, with 7 positions matching TRBD1. CDR3 size: 16 residues. The J segment lost 9 bases and the V segment lost 1 base, leaving 12 bases of the junction unmatched. Germline V gene sequence: CDR1 GTSNPN, CDR2 SVGIG (reference sequence).

The chain has TRBV6-5 and TRBJ2-2; a possible D gene is TRBD1 (6 bases). Germline V gene sequence: CDR1 MNHEY, CDR2 SVGAGI. V shed 8 bases and J shed 0 bases, with 13 bases lying between them. The length of the CDR3 is 15 residues. The DNA of the CDR3 is TGTGCCAGCGTAAGACAGGTCTCGAACACCGGGGAGCTGTTTTTT. This gives the protein CASVRQVSNTGELFF.

This chain's CDR3 is CASSLEQGSGTQYF. In DNA, the CDR3 is TGCGCCAGCAGCCTCGAACAGGGCTCGGGTACCCAGTACTTC. This sequence joins TRBV4-1 and TRBJ2-5; a weak D match, TRBD1 (6 bases). The CDR3 is 14 amino acids. Germline V gives CDR1 MGHRA, CDR2 YSYEKL. The V end was cut by 4 bases, the J end by 8 bases, with 17 bases between.

The gene calls are TRBV7-2 and TRBJ2-3; a possible D gene is TRBD2 (7 bases). V dropped 2 bases and J dropped 5 bases, with 20 bases sitting between them. Germline CDR1 reads SGHTA; CDR2 reads FQGNSA. The CDR3 has 17 residues. CDR3 in DNA: TGTGCCAGCAGCTTAAAGGGGGGGTCGTGGGTAGGAGATACGCAGTATTTT. Translating gives CASSLKGGSWVGDTQYF.

The J gene is TRBJ2-2, the V gene TRBV29-1, with 10 bases matching TRBD1. The CDR3 contains 17 residues. Trimming at V came to 4 bases and at J to 3 bases, leaving 11 bases not matched to a gene. The germline gives CDR1 SQVTM, CDR2 ANQGSEA. CDR3 in amino acids: CSVGPRAGTGDTGELFF. CDR3 DNA: TGCAGCGTTGGGCCACGGGCCGGGACAGGGGACACCGGGGAGCTGTTTTTT.

This clone was seen once. The V gene is TRBV7-2, the J gene TRBJ1-5, with no clear D. This CDR3 region has 13 residues. Germline CDR1 and CDR2: SGHTA and FQGNSA. Trimming cost V 0 bases and J 5 bases, with 5 bases left between them. CDR3 nucleotides: TGTGCCAGCAGCTTAGCCAGTGATCAGCCCCAGCATTTT. Translated, it gives CASSLASDQPQHF. Full variable domain (missing parts from reference TRBV7-2 and TRBJ1-5): GAGVSQSPSNKVTEKGKDVELRCDPISGHTALYWYRQSLGQGLEFLIYFQGNSAPDKSGLPSDRFSAERTGGSVSTLTIQRTQQEDSAVYLCASSLASDQPQHFGDGTRLSIL.

The CDR3 sequence is CASSLGGSGTDTQYF. The CDR3 region has the DNA TGTGCCAGCAGCTTGGGCGGGTCGGGCACAGATACGCAGTATTTT. V gene TRBV5-5 combines with J gene TRBJ2-3; D is perhaps TRBD2 (5 bases). The CDR3 spans 15 residues. V lost 0 bases and J lost 1, with 9 bases in between. From germline, CDR1 is SGHKS and CDR2 YYEKEE (reference sequence). Combining the CDR3 with reference TRBV5-5 and TRBJ2-3 gives the whole variable domain DAGVTQSPTHLIKTRGQQVTLRCSPISGHKSVSWYQQVLGQGPQFIFQYYEKEERGRGNFPDRFSARQFPNYSSELNVNALLLGDSALYLCASSLGGSGTDTQYFGPGTRLTVL.

The chain combines TRBV27 with TRBJ2-1; unclear D gene. The germline V gene has CDR1 MNHEY and CDR2 SMNVEV (reference sequence). Trimming shortened V by 2 bases and J by 4 bases, and 6 bases separated the two germline ends. The CDR3 runs to 13 residues. The CDR3, as DNA: TGTGCCAGCAGTTTAACGACTTACAATGAGCAGTTCTTC. It translates to CASSLTTYNEQFF.

J is TRBJ1-1 and V is TRBV19, with no clear D. Germline CDR1 and CDR2: LNHDA and SQIVND (reference sequence). The V gene lost 6 bases and the J gene lost 1 base, with 9 bases spanning the gap. The CDR3 totals 13 residues. This CDR3 reads CASSGSGNTEAFF. CDR3 coding DNA: TGTGCCAGTAGCGGTTCGGGGAACACTGAAGCTTTCTTT.

V usage is TRBV27 and J usage is TRBJ1-3, with TRBD1 matching 7 bases. The V segment lost 4 bases and the J segment 3 bases; nucleotides outside the gene matches: 6. Per germline, CDR1 MNHEY and CDR2 SMNVEV (reference sequence). The CDR3 runs to 15 residues. The CDR3 region has the DNA TGTGCCAGCAGTTCCGCCGGGACAGATGGAAACACCATATATTTT. It yields the protein CASSSAGTDGNTIYF.

V is TRBV5-5 and J is TRBJ1-2; 7 nucleotides agree with TRBD1. With V trimmed by 4 bases and J by 4 bases, 10 bases remained unmatched. CDR1 SGHKS and CDR2 YYEKEE come from the germline V gene (reference sequence). CDR3 length: 15 amino acids. The CDR3 spells CASSPLGTVIYGYTF. DNA of the CDR3: TGTGCCAGCAGCCCCCTCGGGACAGTGATCTATGGCTACACCTTC.

V usage is TRBV5-8 and J usage is TRBJ2-3; 14 nucleotides align to TRBD2. Germline V gives CDR1 SGHTS, CDR2 YDEGEE. Unmatched junction bases numbered 3, after V lost 2 bases and J lost 13 bases. The CDR3 is made up of 13 amino acids. CDR3: CASSFPGLAGEYF. In DNA, the CDR3 is TGTGCCAGCAGCTTTCCGGGACTAGCGGGAGAGTATTTT.

This rearrangement joins TRBV7-3 to TRBJ2-2; D gene unclear. The CDR3 extends over 12 amino acids. Germline-derived CDR1 and CDR2 are SGHTA and FQGTGA. With 4 bases removed from V and 6 bases from J, the gap between germline ends came to 6 bases. The CDR3 sequence: CASSSNSGELFF. The CDR3 nucleotides read TGTGCCAGCAGCTCCAACTCCGGGGAGCTGTTTTTT.